Listed below are T cell receptor beta chains from one sample, sequenced in a study of blood T cell repertoires in COVID-19. Profiled with immunoSEQ multiplex PCR; TCRdb holds only in-frame clones, not every one. The profile shows 150,000 to 200,000 clones, roughly four fifths of them singletons. The specimen was peripheral blood. The origin of the receptors is a man aged 60-69 years with active or convalescent COVID-19. CDR3s include the opening cysteine and the closing phenylalanine or tryptophan. The D gene is left open where the match is weak. The size field is filled for only some rows; it gives once, few, many or a size class.

CDR3 length: 13
J gene: TRBJ2-7
clone size: NA
V gene: TRBV19
D gene: NA
CDR3 protein: CASSVTGPYEQYF
CDR3 DNA: TGTGCCAGTAGTGTCACAGGACCCTACGAGCAGTACTTC

CDR3 length: 15
J gene: TRBJ2-7
clone size: NA
V gene: TRBV7-2
D gene: TRBD2
CDR3 protein: CASSPSGLAGGEQYF
CDR3 DNA: TGTGCCAGCAGCCCTAGCGGGCTAGCGGGAGGGGAGCAGTACTTC

CDR3 length: 14
J gene: TRBJ2-2
clone size: NA
V gene: TRBV4-1
D gene: NA
CDR3 protein: CASSQGGYTGELFF
CDR3 DNA: TGCGCCAGCAGCCAAGGGGGCTACACCGGGGAGCTGTTTTTT

CDR3 length: 15
J gene: TRBJ1-2
clone size: NA
V gene: TRBV7-2
D gene: NA
CDR3 protein: CASSPRTVSNYGYTF
CDR3 DNA: TGTGCCAGCAGCCCGCGGACAGTCTCTAACTATGGCTACACCTTC

CDR3 length: 16
J gene: TRBJ2-1
clone size: NA
V gene: TRBV7-2
D gene: TRBD2
CDR3 protein: CASSLAGLAGGNEQFF
CDR3 DNA: TGTGCCAGCAGCTTAGCGGGACTAGCGGGGGGGAATGAGCAGTTCTTC

CDR3 length: 12
J gene: TRBJ1-3
clone size: NA
V gene: TRBV28
D gene: NA
CDR3 protein: CASSLRGNTIYF
CDR3 DNA: TGTGCCAGCAGTTTACGGGGAAACACCATATATTTT

CDR3 length: 15
J gene: TRBJ2-3
clone size: once
V gene: TRBV20-1
D gene: TRBD1
CDR3 protein: CSASNRGMGTDTQYF
CDR3 DNA: TGCAGTGCTAGTAACAGGGGGATGGGCACAGATACGCAGTATTTT

CDR3 length: 16
J gene: TRBJ1-1
clone size: NA
V gene: TRBV6-5
D gene: TRBD1
CDR3 protein: CASIYSDRGVNTEAFF
CDR3 DNA: TGTGCCAGCATTTACTCGGACAGGGGGGTGAACACTGAAGCTTTCTTT

CDR3 length: 13
J gene: TRBJ2-1
clone size: NA
V gene: TRBV29-1
D gene: NA
CDR3 protein: CSVFGSSYNEQFF
CDR3 DNA: TGCAGCGTCTTTGGGAGCTCCTACAATGAGCAGTTCTTC

CDR3 length: 13
J gene: TRBJ1-6
clone size: NA
V gene: TRBV10-3
D gene: NA
CDR3 protein: CAISESFNSPLHF
CDR3 DNA: TGTGCCATCTCAGAATCGTTTAATTCACCCCTCCACTTT

CDR3 length: 15
J gene: TRBJ2-7
clone size: NA
V gene: TRBV10-3
D gene: NA
CDR3 protein: CAISEYRAYSYEQYF
CDR3 DNA: TGTGCCATCAGTGAGTACAGGGCCTACTCCTACGAGCAGTACTTC

CDR3 length: 14
J gene: TRBJ1-1
clone size: NA
V gene: TRBV5-1
D gene: NA
CDR3 protein: CASSLRGESTEAFF
CDR3 DNA: TGCGCCAGCAGCTTACGGGGGGAAAGCACTGAAGCTTTCTTT

CDR3 length: 14
J gene: TRBJ1-1
clone size: NA
V gene: TRBV5-1
D gene: NA
CDR3 protein: CASTRVGATTEAFF
CDR3 DNA: TGCGCCAGCACCAGGGTGGGGGCGACCACTGAAGCTTTCTTT

CDR3 length: 14
J gene: TRBJ2-1
clone size: few
V gene: TRBV28
D gene: TRBD1
CDR3 protein: CASSLRTGHNEQFF
CDR3 DNA: TGTGCCAGCAGTTTGCGGACAGGACACAATGAGCAGTTCTTC

CDR3 length: 13
J gene: TRBJ1-3
clone size: NA
V gene: TRBV11-2
D gene: NA
CDR3 protein: CASSPGQGNTIYF
CDR3 DNA: TGTGCCAGCAGCCCTGGACAGGGAAACACCATATATTTT

CDR3 length: 19
J gene: TRBJ1-1
clone size: once
V gene: TRBV3-1/TRBV3-2
D gene: TRBD1
CDR3 protein: CASSQTSLRRQGVNTEAFF
CDR3 DNA: TGTGCCAGCAGCCAAACTTCCCTCCGGCGACAGGGGGTGAACACTGAAGCTTTCTTT

CDR3 length: 15
J gene: TRBJ2-5
clone size: NA
V gene: TRBV2
D gene: TRBD2
CDR3 protein: CASSALAGGQETQYF
CDR3 DNA: TGTGCCAGCAGTGCTCTAGCGGGAGGCCAAGAGACCCAGTACTTC

CDR3 length: 14
J gene: TRBJ1-1
clone size: NA
V gene: TRBV10-3
D gene: NA
CDR3 protein: CAISETLLETEAFF
CDR3 DNA: TGTGCCATCAGTGAAACCTTACTGGAGACTGAAGCTTTCTTT

CDR3 length: 15
J gene: TRBJ2-7
clone size: few
V gene: TRBV6-2/TRBV6-3
D gene: TRBD2
CDR3 protein: CASSELAGVPYEQYF
CDR3 DNA: TGTGCCAGCAGCGAACTAGCGGGAGTGCCCTACGAGCAGTACTTC

CDR3 length: 15
J gene: TRBJ2-5
clone size: NA
V gene: TRBV14
D gene: NA
CDR3 protein: CASSQQGQRGKTQYF
CDR3 DNA: TGTGCCAGCAGCCAGCAGGGACAAAGGGGAAAGACCCAGTACTTC

CDR3 length: 18
J gene: TRBJ1-1
clone size: NA
V gene: TRBV21-1
D gene: NA
CDR3 protein: CASSGRGFITTINTEAFF
CDR3 DNA: TGTGCCAGCAGCGGGCGGGGGTTTATTACAACGATAAACACTGAAGCTTTCTTT

CDR3 length: 16
J gene: TRBJ2-3
clone size: few
V gene: TRBV28
D gene: TRBD1
CDR3 protein: CASNFMDRPSTDTQYF
CDR3 DNA: TGTGCCAGCAACTTCATGGACAGGCCCAGCACAGATACGCAGTATTTT

CDR3 length: 15
J gene: TRBJ2-7
clone size: NA
V gene: TRBV6-1
D gene: TRBD1
CDR3 protein: CASSEIPGQGYEQYF
CDR3 DNA: TGTGCCAGCAGTGAAATACCGGGACAGGGTTACGAGCAGTACTTC

CDR3 length: 14
J gene: TRBJ1-6
clone size: NA
V gene: TRBV2
D gene: NA
CDR3 protein: CASSDRDYNSPLHF
CDR3 DNA: TGTGCCAGCAGTGACAGGGATTATAATTCACCCCTCCACTTT

CDR3 length: 15
J gene: TRBJ2-5
clone size: few
V gene: TRBV7-9
D gene: TRBD2
CDR3 protein: CASSLATSGSGTQYF
CDR3 DNA: TGTGCCAGCAGCTTAGCGACTAGCGGGAGTGGGACCCAGTACTTC